These 11 T cell receptor beta chains were sequenced from one sample in a study of early T cells in non-severe SARS-CoV-2 infection. TCRdb itself ran the 5' RACE reads through MiXCR, one entry per CDR3 protein. The sample holds about 60,000 distinct CDR3 sequences, around 9% seen once. Sequenced material: whole blood. All receptors come from an adult who was a healthcare worker with PCR-confirmed SARS-CoV-2 infection or an uninfected control (not recorded which).

The chain recombines TRBV13 with TRBJ1-1; D not resolved. Trimming removed 0 bases at V and 3 bases at J, with 5 bases between. This CDR3 is 13 amino acids long. Germline V gene lookup returns CDR1 PRHDT and CDR2 FYEKMQ (reference sequence). This CDR3 is CASSLGLDTEAFF. The DNA of the CDR3 is TGTGCCAGCAGCTTAGGCCTAGACACTGAAGCTTTCTTT.

This clonotype came up many times. This chain connects TRBV10-3 to TRBJ1-4; weak D call: TRBD1 (6 bases). Germline CDR1 ENHRY, CDR2 SYGVKD. The CDR3 is made up of 15 amino acids. Trimming stripped 3 bases from V and 4 bases from J, with 12 bases between. The CDR3 here is CAISEKTGDNEKLFF. As DNA, the CDR3 is TGTGCCATCAGTGAAAAGACAGGCGATAATGAAAAACTGTTTTTT.

Many counts were recorded for this clonotype. The genes are TRBV7-9 and TRBJ2-7, with 7 bases matching TRBD1. Losses at the gene ends were 5 bases for V and 2 bases for J; bases not matched to a gene: 6. CDR1 is SEHNR and CDR2 is FQNEAQ in the germline V gene (reference sequence). The CDR3 covers 14 residues. For the CDR3, the DNA is TGTGCCAGCAGCCCTGACAGGGTGCCCTACGAGCAGTACTTC. Encoded protein: CASSPDRVPYEQYF.

This clonotype was detected a few times. This sequence joins TRBV2 and TRBJ2-1, with D possibly TRBD2 on 6 matching bases. This CDR3 is 13 amino acids long. The germline V gene encodes CDR1 SNHLY and CDR2 FYNNEI. V lost 4 bases, J lost 8 bases, and 12 bases lay in between. The CDR3: CASSARERHEQFF. CDR3 in DNA: TGTGCCAGCAGTGCCCGGGAGCGACATGAGCAGTTCTTC.

This clonotype was found many times. The chain employs TRBV6-1 and TRBJ1-2; weak D call: TRBD1 (6 bases). Germline V gene lookup returns CDR1 MNHNS and CDR2 SASEGT. Trimming cost V 5 bases and J 1 base, with 14 bases left between them. CDR3 length: 15 residues. This CDR3 reads CASSLTNRDNYGYTF. As DNA, the CDR3 is TGTGCCAGCAGTCTGACGAACAGGGATAACTATGGCTACACCTTC.

The chain couples TRBV3-1 to TRBJ2-3, with TRBD2 matching over 8 bases. Germline-derived CDR1 and CDR2 are LGHDT and YNNKEL (reference sequence). CDR3 size: 16 residues. Trimming cost V 1 base and J 2 bases; bases outside gene matches: 5. The CDR3 DNA sequence: TGTGCCAGCAGCCAAGTGGCGGGAGGACCCACAGATACGCAGTATTTT. It translates to CASSQVAGGPTDTQYF.

This clonotype has ten or more counts. The V and J genes are TRBV18 and TRBJ2-3, with D possibly being TRBD1 or TRBD2 (7 bases each). Trimming took 3 bases from V and 5 from J, leaving 15 bases between them. Germline V gene lookup returns CDR1 KGHSH and CDR2 LQKENI. The CDR3 extends over 15 amino acids. The CDR3 loop is CASSPQGGLRDTQYF. The CDR3 DNA reads as TGTGCCAGCTCACCCCAGGGGGGGCTCCGAGATACGCAGTATTTT.

This clonotype was picked up many times. The chain recombines TRBV2 with TRBJ2-5; 10 bases line up with TRBD1. Looked up from germline, CDR1 is SNHLY and CDR2 is FYNNEI. CDR3 size: 17 residues. The junction had 12 bases not matched to a gene; V was cut back by 7 bases and J by 1 base. DNA of the CDR3: TGTGCCAGCAATACTTACCGTGGGACAGGGGTCCAAGAGACCCAGTACTTC. Translated: CASNTYRGTGVQETQYF.

This clonotype was counted a few times. The chain is built from TRBV11-2 and TRBJ2-5; 8 nucleotides agree with TRBD2. The CDR3 contains 19 residues. Germline V CDR1 and CDR2: SGHAT, FQNNGV. V gave up 4 bases and J gave up 4 bases; unmatched junction bases: 20. The CDR3 is CASSSTRLAGPRVGETQYF. The CDR3 DNA follows: TGTGCCAGCAGCTCCACGCGGCTAGCGGGCCCGCGAGTGGGAGAGACCCAGTACTTC.

The chain employs TRBV5-4 and TRBJ2-7; D call uncertain. Trimming shortened V by 4 bases and J by 2 bases, and 19 bases separated the two germline ends. Germline V gene lookup returns CDR1 SGHNT and CDR2 YYREEE (reference sequence). The CDR3 has 16 amino acids. This chain's CDR3 is CASSPLPAGRTYEQYF. The CDR3 DNA sequence: TGTGCCAGCAGCCCGCTGCCGGCAGGTCGGACCTACGAGCAGTACTTC.

The genes are TRBV6-2 or TRBV6-3 and TRBJ2-2, with TRBD2 matching over 7 bases. In germline, CDR1 is MNHEY, CDR2 SVGEGT. V shed 6 bases, J shed 1 base, and the junction held 2 bases outside the gene matches. CDR3 length: 14 residues. CDR3 amino acids: CASRSGGNTGELFF. CDR3 DNA: TGTGCCAGCAGGTCGGGAGGGAACACCGGGGAGCTGTTTTTT.